The T cell receptor beta chain under discussion was sequenced for a study of blood T cell repertoires in COVID-19 (dated by TCRdb to 2018 to 2021). Regarding the complete study: Samples from collaborators originated in the United States, Italy and Spain and spanned both the acute and convalescent phases of COVID-19. The material from the prospective study consisted of cDNA or gDNA derived from T cells, B-cell-depleted T cells, or PBMCs. Subjects who had been exposed to COVID-19, were actively infected with it, or had recovered from it provided the deeply sampled blood TCRbeta repertoires that made up the dataset. Where available, HLA class I and class II types were taken from metadata supplied by the sample provider and were not determined by assay-based typing. The samples were drawn from two sources: the first 160 participants of the ongoing ImmuneRACE study, and fewer than 1,500 subjects contributed by 6 global collaborators. The repertoires were released in a freely available public database meant as a resource for research on the immune response to SARS-CoV-2. Sample metadata almost always included a de-identified subject ID, COVID-19 status, age in years and sex. Paper-wide results and their limitations: The quantity of clinical and demographic metadata differed by source and by participant and was supplied without curation.

Enrolling through a virtual design, the prospective study's participants ranged in age from roughly 18 to 90 years and lived across roughly 23 United States geographic areas. To assign participants to cohorts, the prospective study relied on clinical history that participants themselves reported in a screening survey and a study questionnaire. Exposed participants had been in contact with someone with a PCR-confirmed or clinician-diagnosed COVID-19 case within 2 weeks of study entry. In the prospective study, mobile phlebotomists collected whole blood, serum and a nasopharyngeal or oropharyngeal swab from each participant. Over a roughly 2-month period, participants in the prospective study had the option of providing additional blood draws and questionnaires. Before DNA extraction, prospective study blood samples were shipped either frozen or at room temperature. TCRbeta CDR3 regions were amplified from genomic DNA using the immunoSEQ Assay, a bias-controlled multiplex PCR. The authors' analysis ran thus. The number of nucleated cells in each sample was estimated from the amplification of reference gene primers within the assay. Sequence reads were collapsed and filtered to measure the absolute abundance of every unique TCRbeta CDR3 rearrangement. For each sample, productive Simpson clonality was calculated as the square root of Simpson's diversity index over productive rearrangements. TCRdb took this table from immuneACCESS and kept in-frame rearrangements with V and J called. Such tables lack part of the clones; where checked against another copy, unresolved V genes explain under half of the gap, and the rest is unexplained. That table is the source of V, J and clone size, and D and trimming were worked out from the DNA. The sample table records 350,000 to 500,000 clones; 70% to 90% of these occur just once. The ten largest clones add up to 1.2% to 1.5% of the sample.

Concerning this clone: Its specific antigen is unknown. The sample holds no much larger clone one base away, and base qualities are not on file.

This TCR was sampled from a woman aged 18-30 years who had been exposed to COVID-19. Sequencing was done on a sample of PBMCs or T cells enriched from blood (not recorded which).

The CDR3 reads as follows: CASSLIAGGSTGEQYF. The sequence in DNA is TGTGCCAGCAGCCTAATAGCGGGAGGGTCTACGGGTGAGCAGTACTTC. Recombination linked TRBV7-8 to TRBJ2-7; 11 junctional bases match TRBD2. Measured from the cysteine to the phenylalanine, the CDR3 is 16 residues long. The read is trimmed to its CDR3 DNA, 48 bases read in frame from base 1. The germline V gene provides CDR1 SGHVS and CDR2 FQNEAQ. V loses 5 bases at its end and J loses 7 bases; junction bases beyond the gene matches: 13.